What follows describes a single T cell receptor (beta chain). Its antigen is unidentified. The data stem from a study of T cells in localized non-small cell lung cancer. Study outcomes and limitations: Of the top 100 tumor clones, median roughly 53 were in adjacent lung, 25 to 35 among its top 100. Adjacent uninvolved lung had the highest clonality, suggesting focused antigen responses.

Some clones are missing from TCRdb's copy, which holds only in-frame ones; the method was immunoSEQ multiplex PCR. The repertoire holds roughly 64,000 clones, roughly 79% seen once, with 4.7% in the top ten. The source was PBMCs, collected before any cancer treatment. This TCR was sampled from a man aged 35 to 70 with stage II lung adenocarcinoma.

The CDR3 coding sequence is TGTGCCAGCAGCCAAGGCGGGAGGGCCTACGAGCAGTACTTC. Its protein is CASSQGGRAYEQYF. The rearrangement joins TRBV4-2 to TRBJ2-7; 9 nucleotides align to TRBD2. V was clipped by 1 base and J by 2 bases; unmatched bases: 0. This CDR3 is built from 14 residues. CDR1 LGHNA and CDR2 YNFKEQ come from the germline V gene.